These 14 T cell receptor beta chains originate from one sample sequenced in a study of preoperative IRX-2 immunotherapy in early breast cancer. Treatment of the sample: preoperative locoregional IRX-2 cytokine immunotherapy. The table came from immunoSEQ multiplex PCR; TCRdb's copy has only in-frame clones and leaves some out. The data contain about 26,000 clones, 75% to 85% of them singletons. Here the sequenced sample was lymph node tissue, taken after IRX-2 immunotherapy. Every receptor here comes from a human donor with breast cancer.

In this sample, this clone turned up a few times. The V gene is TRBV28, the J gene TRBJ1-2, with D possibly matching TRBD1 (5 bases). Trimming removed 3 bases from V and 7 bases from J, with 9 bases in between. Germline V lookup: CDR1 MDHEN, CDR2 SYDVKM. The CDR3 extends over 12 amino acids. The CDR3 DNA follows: TGTGCCAGCAGTTTTTTAGGGACTGGCTACACCTTC. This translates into CASSFLGTGYTF.

CDR3 sequence reads: CASSRGTYTQYF. CDR3 nucleotide sequence: TGTGCCAGCAGTCGGGGGACATATACGCAGTATTTT. The chain uses TRBV28 and TRBJ2-3; D tentatively reads TRBD1 or TRBD2 (6 bases each). The CDR3 totals 12 residues. From germline, CDR1 is MDHEN and CDR2 SYDVKM. V was pared by 5 bases and J by 7 bases, with 10 bases between.

CDR3 sequence reads: CASSPLAGVYNEQFF. The CDR3 DNA reads as TGTGCCAGCTCACCACTAGCGGGGGTATACAATGAGCAGTTCTTC. The V and J genes are TRBV18 and TRBJ2-1, with 9 bases identical to TRBD2. The CDR3 extends over 15 amino acids. Germline CDR1 and CDR2: KGHSH and LQKENI. V shed 1 base, J shed 4 bases, and the junction held 2 bases outside the gene matches.

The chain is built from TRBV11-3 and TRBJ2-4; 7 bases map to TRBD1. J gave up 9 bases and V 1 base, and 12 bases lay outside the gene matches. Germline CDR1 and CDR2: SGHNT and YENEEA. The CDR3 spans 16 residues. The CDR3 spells CASSLGLQGPGGIQYF. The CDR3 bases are TGTGCCAGCAGCTTAGGACTACAGGGGCCCGGTGGCATTCAGTACTTC. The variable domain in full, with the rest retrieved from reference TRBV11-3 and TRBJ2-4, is EAGVVQSPRYKIIEKKQPVAFWCNPISGHNTLYWYLQNLGQGPELLIRYENEEAVDDSQLPKDRFSAERLKGVDSTLKIQPAELGDSAVYLCASSLGLQGPGGIQYFGAGTRLSVL.

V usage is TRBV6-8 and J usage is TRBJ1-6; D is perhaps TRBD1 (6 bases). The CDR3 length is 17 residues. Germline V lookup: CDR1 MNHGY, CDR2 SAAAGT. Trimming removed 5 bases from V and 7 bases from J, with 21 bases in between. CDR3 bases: TGTGCCAGCAGTCGCCGGGACATCGGTCGAGGGAATTCACCCCTCCACTTT. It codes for CASSRRDIGRGNSPLHF.

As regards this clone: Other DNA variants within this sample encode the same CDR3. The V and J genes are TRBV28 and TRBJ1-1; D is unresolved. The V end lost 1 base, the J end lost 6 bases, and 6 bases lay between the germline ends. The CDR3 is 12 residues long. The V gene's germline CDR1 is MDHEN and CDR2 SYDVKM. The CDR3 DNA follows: TGTGCCAGCAGTTTATCTCCAGCTGAAGCTTTCTTT. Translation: CASSLSPAEAFF.

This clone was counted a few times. The CDR3 loop is CASRRTDRITYEQYV. CDR3 nucleotides: TGTGCCAGCAGGCGGACGGACCGGATCACCTACGAGCAGTACGTC. The rearrangement joins TRBV14 to TRBJ2-7; no reliable D call. In germline, CDR1 is SGHDN, CDR2 FVKESK. CDR3 length: 15 residues. Trimming took off 6 bases at V and 2 bases at J, with 17 bases between the two ends.

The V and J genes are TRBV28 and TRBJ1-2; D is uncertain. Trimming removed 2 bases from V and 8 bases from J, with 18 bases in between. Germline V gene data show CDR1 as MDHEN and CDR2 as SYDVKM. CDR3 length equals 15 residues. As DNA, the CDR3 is TGTGCCAGCAGTTTACCCGGGTTGCGGGTCGGAGGCTACACCTTC. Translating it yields CASSLPGLRVGGYTF.

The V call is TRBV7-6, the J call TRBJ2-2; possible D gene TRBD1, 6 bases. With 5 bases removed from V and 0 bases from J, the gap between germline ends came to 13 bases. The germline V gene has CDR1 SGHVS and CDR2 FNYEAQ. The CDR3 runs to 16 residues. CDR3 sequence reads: CASSQGRGPNTGELFF. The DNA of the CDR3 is TGTGCCAGCAGCCAAGGCAGGGGCCCGAACACCGGGGAGCTGTTTTTT.

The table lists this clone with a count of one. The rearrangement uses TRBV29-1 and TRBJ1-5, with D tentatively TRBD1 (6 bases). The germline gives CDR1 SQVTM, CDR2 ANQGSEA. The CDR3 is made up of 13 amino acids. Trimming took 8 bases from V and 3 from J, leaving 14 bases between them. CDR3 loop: CSFSTGINQPQHF. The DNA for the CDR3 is TGCAGCTTTTCAACAGGGATCAATCAGCCCCAGCATTTT.

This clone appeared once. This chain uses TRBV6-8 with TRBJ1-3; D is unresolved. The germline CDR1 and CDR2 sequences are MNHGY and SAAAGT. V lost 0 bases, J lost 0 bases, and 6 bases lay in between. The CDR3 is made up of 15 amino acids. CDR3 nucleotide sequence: TGTGCCAGCAGTTACTCAGGATACTCTGGAAACACCATATATTTT. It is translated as CASSYSGYSGNTIYF.

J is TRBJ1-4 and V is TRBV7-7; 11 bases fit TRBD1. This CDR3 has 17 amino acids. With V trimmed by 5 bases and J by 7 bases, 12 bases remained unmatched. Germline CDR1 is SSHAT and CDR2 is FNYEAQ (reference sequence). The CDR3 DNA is TGTGCCAGCAGCCAGGACAGGGGGCAAGCAGTGAGTGAAAAACTGTTTTTT. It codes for CASSQDRGQAVSEKLFF.

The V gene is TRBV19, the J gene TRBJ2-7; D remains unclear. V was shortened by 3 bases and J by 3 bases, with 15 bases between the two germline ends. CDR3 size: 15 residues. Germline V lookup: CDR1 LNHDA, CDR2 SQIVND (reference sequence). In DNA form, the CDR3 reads TGTGCCAGTAGTATCGCCCCTAAATCCTTCTACGAGCAGTACGTC. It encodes CASSIAPKSFYEQYV.

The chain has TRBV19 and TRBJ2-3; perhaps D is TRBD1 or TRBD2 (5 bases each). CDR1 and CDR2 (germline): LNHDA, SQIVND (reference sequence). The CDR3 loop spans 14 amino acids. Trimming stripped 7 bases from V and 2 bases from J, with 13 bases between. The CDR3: CASTQGPLTDTQYF. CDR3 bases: TGTGCCAGTACCCAGGGACCCCTCACAGATACGCAGTATTTT. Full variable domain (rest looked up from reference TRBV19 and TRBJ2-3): DGGITQSPKYLFRKEGQNVTLSCEQNLNHDAMYWYRQDPGQGLRLIYYSQIVNDFQKGDIAEGYSVSREKKESFPLTVTSAQKNPTAFYLCASTQGPLTDTQYFGPGTRLTVL.